Below, 24 T cell receptor beta chains from the same sample are listed, as sequenced in a study of blood T cell repertoires in COVID-19. Assay used: immunoSEQ multiplex PCR; TCRdb lists only in-frame clones, some missing. The sample has some 320,000 clones; 85% to 95% are singletons. Sequenced material: PBMCs or T cells enriched from blood (not recorded which). These receptors originate from a woman in her twenties or thirties who had been exposed to COVID-19.

The chain is built from TRBV6-2 or TRBV6-3 and TRBJ1-6; D is perhaps TRBD1 (5 bases). The length of the CDR3 is 14 residues. Looked up from germline, CDR1 is MNHEY and CDR2 is SVGEGT. V was clipped by 4 bases and J by 9 bases, with 13 bases between them. This CDR3 reads CASSSQGLSSPLHF. In DNA, the CDR3 is TGTGCCAGCAGTTCCCAGGGTCTTAGTTCACCCCTCCACTTT.

The chain has TRBV30 and TRBJ2-2, with unresolved D. Germline CDR1 reads GTSNPN; CDR2 reads SVGIG (reference sequence). Trimming stripped 4 bases from V and 3 bases from J, with 3 bases between. This CDR3 spans 11 amino acids. The CDR3 protein is CAWTDTGELFF. The CDR3 DNA reads TGTGCCTGGACTGACACCGGGGAGCTGTTTTTT.

J is TRBJ1-1 and V is TRBV25-1, with 10 bases lining up with TRBD1. J lost 6 bases, V lost 4 bases, and 8 bases had no gene match. Germline V gene sequence: CDR1 MGHDK, CDR2 SYGVNS. CDR3 length: 15 residues. The CDR3 coding sequence is TGTGCCAGCAGTGCGTCCGGGACAGGGGTGCCTGAAGCTTTCTTT. It encodes CASSASGTGVPEAFF.

The V gene is TRBV18, the J gene TRBJ1-4; D remains unclear. The V gene lost 0 bases and the J gene lost 1 base, with 6 bases spanning the gap. CDR1 and CDR2 from the germline V gene are KGHSH and LQKENI. The CDR3 totals 15 residues. The CDR3 nucleotides read TGTGCCAGCTCACCACCAGGGAGAACTAATGAAAAACTGTTTTTT. Its translation: CASSPPGRTNEKLFF.

V and J are TRBV6-5 and TRBJ2-5; 10 bases match TRBD2. Germline V gene lookup returns CDR1 MNHEY and CDR2 SVGAGI. V shed 5 bases and J 3 bases; nucleotides not matched to a gene: 6. CDR3 length: 15 amino acids. The CDR3 protein is CASSSGGAGEETQYF. The DNA of the CDR3 is TGTGCCAGCAGTAGCGGGGGGGCCGGTGAAGAGACCCAGTACTTC.

The rearrangement links TRBV19 to TRBJ2-3; D remains ambiguous. Trimming removed 5 bases at V and 4 bases at J, with 13 bases between. The germline CDR1 and CDR2 sequences are LNHDA and SQIVND (reference sequence). The CDR3 runs to 14 residues. CDR3 in DNA: TGTGCCAGTAGTTCCCCTACGAAGCCAGATACGCAGTATTTT. It yields the protein CASSSPTKPDTQYF. Full variable domain (missing parts from reference TRBV19 and TRBJ2-3): DGGITQSPKYLFRKEGQNVTLSCEQNLNHDAMYWYRQDPGQGLRLIYYSQIVNDFQKGDIAEGYSVSREKKESFPLTVTSAQKNPTAFYLCASSSPTKPDTQYFGPGTRLTVL.

The chain is built from TRBV18 and TRBJ2-1; 7 bases agree with TRBD1. CDR3 length equals 15 residues. The V gene's germline CDR1 is KGHSH and CDR2 LQKENI. The V segment lost 1 base and the J segment 2 bases; nucleotides outside the gene matches: 2. This CDR3 reads CASSPQGATYNEQFF. The CDR3 region has the DNA TGTGCCAGCTCACCACAGGGGGCCACCTACAATGAGCAGTTCTTC.

The chain carries TRBV5-4 and TRBJ2-4; TRBD1 agrees at 12 bases. This CDR3 is built from 16 residues. V lost 4 bases and J lost 1; bases outside the gene matches: 3. The germline CDR1 and CDR2 sequences are SGHNT and YYREEE (reference sequence). DNA of the CDR3: TGTGCCAGCAGCCCAGGGACAGGGGGCGCCAAAAACATTCAGTACTTC. As protein: CASSPGTGGAKNIQYF.

This clone was detected once. This chain uses TRBV5-6 with TRBJ2-5; 7 bases map to TRBD1. Germline assignment: CDR1 SGHDT and CDR2 YYEEEE. The junction had 19 bases not matched to a gene; V was cut back by 1 base and J by 13 bases. The CDR3 runs 16 residues. CDR3 sequence (DNA): TGTGCCAGCAGCTTGTTTGGGACAGAGACCTTCATAGGACCGTACTTC. Its translation: CASSLFGTETFIGPYF.

The rearrangement uses TRBV7-2 and TRBJ1-6, with D possibly being TRBD1 (5 bases). The V gene's germline CDR1 is SGHTA and CDR2 FQGNSA. The CDR3 has 16 amino acids. With 5 bases removed from V and 0 bases from J, the gap between germline ends came to 11 bases. CDR3 bases: TGTGCCAGCAGCCACAGGCAGAGCTCCTATAATTCACCCCTCCACTTT. Translating gives CASSHRQSSYNSPLHF.

The V gene is TRBV4-1, the J gene TRBJ2-3, with 7 bases fitting TRBD1. Germline CDR1 reads MGHRA; CDR2 reads YSYEKL. This CDR3 is 17 amino acids long. V lost 1 base, J lost 5 bases, and 12 bases stayed unmatched. DNA for the CDR3: TGCGCCAGCAGCCAAGGGAGGTATGGCAGGGGGAGAGATACGCAGTATTTT. This gives the protein CASSQGRYGRGRDTQYF.

The genes are TRBV19 and TRBJ1-4, with D possibly matching TRBD1 (6 bases). The germline gives CDR1 LNHDA, CDR2 SQIVND (reference sequence). There are 15 residues in the CDR3. The V end lost 7 bases, the J end lost 1 base, and 13 bases lay between the germline ends. The CDR3 spells CASTQLRGTNEKLFF. The CDR3 DNA follows: TGTGCCAGTACCCAACTCAGGGGAACTAATGAAAAACTGTTTTTT. The variable domain in full, with the rest retrieved from reference TRBV19 and TRBJ1-4, is DGGITQSPKYLFRKEGQNVTLSCEQNLNHDAMYWYRQDPGQGLRLIYYSQIVNDFQKGDIAEGYSVSREKKESFPLTVTSAQKNPTAFYLCASTQLRGTNEKLFFGSGTQLSVL.

This clone was recorded a few times. The chain links TRBV7-9 to TRBJ1-5; D not resolved. This CDR3 contains 14 residues. CDR1 and CDR2 (germline): SEHNR, FQNEAQ (reference sequence). V shed 1 base and J shed 2 bases, with 6 bases lying between them. CDR3 nucleotide sequence: TGTGCCAGCAGCTTAGGGGGAGGCAATCAGCCCCAGCATTTT. Translating it yields CASSLGGGNQPQHF.

The chain joins TRBV27 to TRBJ2-7, with TRBD1 matching 9 bases. Germline-derived CDR1 and CDR2 are MNHEY and SMNVEV (reference sequence). V lost 6 bases, J lost 3 bases, and 3 bases stayed unmatched. The CDR3 length is 13 residues. The CDR3 nucleotides read TGTGCCAGCAGGGACAGGGGTGTCTACGAGCAGTACTTC. This translates into CASRDRGVYEQYF.

The rearrangement joins TRBV19 to TRBJ1-2, with unresolved D. V was shortened by 2 bases and J by 5 bases, with 15 bases between the two germline ends. This CDR3 contains 15 residues. Germline-derived CDR1 and CDR2 are LNHDA and SQIVND (reference sequence). The CDR3 sequence: CASSISRERGYGYTF. CDR3 DNA sequence: TGTGCCAGTAGTATATCCCGGGAACGAGGATATGGCTACACCTTC.

This chain joins TRBV11-2 and TRBJ1-4, with 10 bases fitting TRBD1. V dropped 5 bases and J dropped 7; count of bases not matched to a gene: 10. The CDR3 is 16 amino acids. CDR1 is SGHAT and CDR2 is FQNNGV in the germline V gene. The CDR3 DNA reads as TGTGCCAGCAGCCGAGGGACAGGGGTTGGGCGTGAAAAACTGTTTTTT. Its translation: CASSRGTGVGREKLFF.

For the CDR3, the DNA is TGTGCCAGCAGCTTAGCCGTAGCGGGAGTCTACAATGAGCAGTTCTTC. Its protein is CASSLAVAGVYNEQFF. The chain employs TRBV11-3 and TRBJ2-1; the match to TRBD2 covers 9 bases. Germline V gene lookup returns CDR1 SGHNT and CDR2 YENEEA. After removal of 1 base from V and 3 bases from J, the junction contained 4 bases not matched to a gene. This CDR3 region has 16 residues.

The chain couples TRBV15 to TRBJ1-2, with D perhaps matching TRBD1 (5 bases). The CDR3 runs to 14 residues. Germline loops: CDR1 LNHNV, CDR2 YYDKDF (reference sequence). V lost 0 bases to trimming and J lost 8 bases, with 13 bases between them. CDR3 nucleotide sequence: TGTGCCACCAGCAGAGATAGTTCGGGGGAAGGCTACACCTTC. This gives the protein CATSRDSSGEGYTF.

V and J are TRBV5-1 and TRBJ1-1; 7 bases align to TRBD1. Germline V gene lookup returns CDR1 SGHRS and CDR2 YFSETQ. The CDR3 runs to 14 residues. Germline trimming cut 4 bases from V and 4 bases from J; bases unmatched to any gene: 7. The CDR3 sequence: CASSPQGYGTEAFF. The CDR3 region has the DNA TGCGCCAGCAGCCCACAGGGGTACGGCACTGAAGCTTTCTTT.

The chain employs TRBV3-1 (or the pseudogene TRBV3-2) and TRBJ1-1; the D gene is possibly TRBD1 (5 bases). V was clipped by 2 bases and J by 4 bases, with 14 bases between them. The CDR3 consists of 15 residues. Germline V gives CDR1 LGHDT, CDR2 YNNKEL (reference sequence). DNA for the CDR3: TGTGCCAGCAGCCAACCGGGGGGTAGGGGCACTGAAGCTTTCTTT. Residues: CASSQPGGRGTEAFF.

V and J are TRBV30 and TRBJ1-2, with D possibly matching TRBD1 (5 bases). This CDR3 contains 14 residues. CDR1 is GTSNPN, CDR2 SVGIG, per germline (reference sequence). V was shortened by 1 base and J by 5 bases, with 14 bases between the two germline ends. DNA of the CDR3: TGTGCCTGGAGTGACGGGTCGGGGGGATATGGCTACACCTTC. Translated, it gives CAWSDGSGGYGYTF. Drawing the rest from reference TRBV30 and TRBJ1-2, the complete variable domain is SQTIHQWPATLVQPVGSPLSLECTVEGTSNPNLYWYRQAAGRGLQLLFYSVGIGQISSEVPQNLSASRPQDRQFILSSKKLLLSDSGFYLCAWSDGSGGYGYTFGSGTRLTVV.

The chain uses TRBV2 and TRBJ2-5, with 10 bases fitting TRBD2. The CDR3 loop spans 13 amino acids. The junction had 1 base not matched to a gene; V was cut back by 4 bases and J by 5 bases. Germline lookup yields CDR1 SNHLY and CDR2 FYNNEI. The CDR3: CASSGSGGETQYF. In DNA form, the CDR3 reads TGTGCCAGCAGTGGTAGCGGGGGGGAGACCCAGTACTTC.

V gene TRBV14 combines with J gene TRBJ1-6; D not resolved. The CDR3 covers 14 residues. Trimming took 7 bases from V and 5 from J, leaving 12 bases between them. Germline V gene sequence: CDR1 SGHDN, CDR2 FVKESK. CDR3 bases: TGTGCCAGCAAGTTTGGACTGAATAATTCACCCCTCCACTTT. Residues: CASKFGLNNSPLHF.

The chain carries TRBV25-1 and TRBJ1-2; D unclear. V was cut by 3 bases and J by 6 bases, with 11 bases left in between. The CDR3 totals 13 residues. Per germline, CDR1 MGHDK and CDR2 SYGVNS. For the CDR3, the DNA is TGTGCCAGCAGTGAGTCGGGGTACGATGGCTACACCTTC. Translating it yields CASSESGYDGYTF.